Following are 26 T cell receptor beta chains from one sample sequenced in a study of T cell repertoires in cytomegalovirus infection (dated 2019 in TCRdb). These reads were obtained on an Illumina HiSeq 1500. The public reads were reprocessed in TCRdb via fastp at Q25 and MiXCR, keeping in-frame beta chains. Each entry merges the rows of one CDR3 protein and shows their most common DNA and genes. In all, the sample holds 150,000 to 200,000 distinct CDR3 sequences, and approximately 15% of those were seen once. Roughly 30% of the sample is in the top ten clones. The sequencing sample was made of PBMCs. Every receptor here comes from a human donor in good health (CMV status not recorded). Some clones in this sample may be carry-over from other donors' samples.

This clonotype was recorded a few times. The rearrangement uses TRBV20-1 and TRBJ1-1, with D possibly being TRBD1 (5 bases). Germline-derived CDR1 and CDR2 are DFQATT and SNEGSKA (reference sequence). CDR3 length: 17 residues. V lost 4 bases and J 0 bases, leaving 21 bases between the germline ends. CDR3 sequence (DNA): TGCAGTGCTATCGGGTCCGGGACGGCAAACATGAACACTGAAGCTTTCTTT. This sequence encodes CSAIGSGTANMNTEAFF.

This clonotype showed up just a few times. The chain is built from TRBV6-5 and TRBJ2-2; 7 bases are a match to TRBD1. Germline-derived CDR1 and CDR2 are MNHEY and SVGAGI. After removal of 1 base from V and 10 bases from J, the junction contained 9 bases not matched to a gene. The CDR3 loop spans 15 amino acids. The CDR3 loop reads CASSYWGQTSAELFF. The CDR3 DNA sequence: TGTGCCAGCAGTTACTGGGGACAGACCTCCGCGGAGCTGTTTTTT.

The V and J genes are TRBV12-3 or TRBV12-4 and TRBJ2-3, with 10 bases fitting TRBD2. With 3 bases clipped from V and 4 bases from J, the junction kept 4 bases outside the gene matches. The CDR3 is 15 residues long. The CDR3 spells CASSFSGGASDTQYF. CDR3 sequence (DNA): TGTGCCAGCAGTTTCAGCGGGGGGGCATCAGATACGCAGTATTTT.

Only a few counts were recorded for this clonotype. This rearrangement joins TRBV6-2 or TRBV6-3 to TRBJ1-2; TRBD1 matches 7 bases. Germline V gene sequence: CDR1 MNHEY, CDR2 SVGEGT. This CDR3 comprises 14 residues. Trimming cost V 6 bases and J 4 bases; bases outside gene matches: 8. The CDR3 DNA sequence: TGTGCCAGCAGACGACAGGGCCCTGTCTATGGCTACACCTTC. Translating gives CASRRQGPVYGYTF.

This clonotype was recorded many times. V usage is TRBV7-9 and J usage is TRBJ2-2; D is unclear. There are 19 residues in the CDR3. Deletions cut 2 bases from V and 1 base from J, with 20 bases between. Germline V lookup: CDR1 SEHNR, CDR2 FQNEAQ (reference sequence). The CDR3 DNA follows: TGTGCCAGCAGCTTACCAAGTATCGACACGGTTTTGAACACCGGGGAGCTGTTTTTT. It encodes CASSLPSIDTVLNTGELFF.

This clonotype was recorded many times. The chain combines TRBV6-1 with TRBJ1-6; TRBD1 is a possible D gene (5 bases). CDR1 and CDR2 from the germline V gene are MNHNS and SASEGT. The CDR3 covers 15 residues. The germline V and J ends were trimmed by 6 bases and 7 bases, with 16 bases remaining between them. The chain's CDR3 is CASRQDGEGNSPLHF. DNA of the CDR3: TGTGCCAGCAGACAGGACGGGGAGGGGAATTCACCCCTCCACTTT.

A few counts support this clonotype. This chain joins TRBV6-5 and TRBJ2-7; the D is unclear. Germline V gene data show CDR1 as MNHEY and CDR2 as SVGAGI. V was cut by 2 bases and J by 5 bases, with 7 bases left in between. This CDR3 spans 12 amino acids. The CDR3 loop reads CASSYVEHEQYF. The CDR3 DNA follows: TGTGCCAGCAGTTACGTGGAACACGAGCAGTACTTC.

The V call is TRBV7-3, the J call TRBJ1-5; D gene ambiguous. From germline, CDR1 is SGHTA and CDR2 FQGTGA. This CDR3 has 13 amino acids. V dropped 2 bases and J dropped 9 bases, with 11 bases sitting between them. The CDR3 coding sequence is TGTGCCAGCAGCTTAGCCCCCAGTCTGCCCCAGCATTTT. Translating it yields CASSLAPSLPQHF.

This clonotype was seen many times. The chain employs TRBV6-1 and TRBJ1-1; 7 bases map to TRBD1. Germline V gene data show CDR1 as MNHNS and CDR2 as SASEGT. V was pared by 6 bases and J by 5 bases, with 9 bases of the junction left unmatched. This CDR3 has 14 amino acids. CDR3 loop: CASRTSGGWTEAFF. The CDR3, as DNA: TGTGCCAGCAGGACGTCAGGGGGTTGGACTGAAGCTTTCTTT.

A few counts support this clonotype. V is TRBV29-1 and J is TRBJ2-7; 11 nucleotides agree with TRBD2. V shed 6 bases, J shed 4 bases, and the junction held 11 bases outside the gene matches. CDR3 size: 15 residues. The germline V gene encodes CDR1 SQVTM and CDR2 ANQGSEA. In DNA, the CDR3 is TGCAGCGTGGAGGGTCTAGCGGGGGGATTTTACGAGCAGTACTTC. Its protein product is CSVEGLAGGFYEQYF.

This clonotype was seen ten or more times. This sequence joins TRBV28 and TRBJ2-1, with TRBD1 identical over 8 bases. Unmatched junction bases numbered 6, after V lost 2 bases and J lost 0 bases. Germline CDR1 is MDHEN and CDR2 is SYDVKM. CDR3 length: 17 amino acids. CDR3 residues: CASSLPRDRISYNEQFF. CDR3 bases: TGTGCCAGCAGTTTACCCCGGGACAGGATCTCCTACAATGAGCAGTTCTTC.

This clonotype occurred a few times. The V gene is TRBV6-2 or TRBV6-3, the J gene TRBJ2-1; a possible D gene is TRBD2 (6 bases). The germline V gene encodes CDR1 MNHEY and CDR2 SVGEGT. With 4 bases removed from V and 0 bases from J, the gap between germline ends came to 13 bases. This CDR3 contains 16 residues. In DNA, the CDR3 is TGTGCCAGCAGTTCTCCTCGGGACTCCTCCTACAATGAGCAGTTCTTC. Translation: CASSSPRDSSYNEQFF.

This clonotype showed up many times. The CDR3 coding sequence is TGTGCCAGCAGCGAACGGACTAGCGGGGGCTCCTACAATGAGCAGTTCTTC. This encodes CASSERTSGGSYNEQFF. The V and J genes are TRBV7-6 and TRBJ2-1, with 13 bases matching TRBD2. CDR1 and CDR2 (germline): SGHVS, FNYEAQ. V lost 5 bases, J lost 0 bases, and 4 bases stayed unmatched. This CDR3 contains 17 residues.

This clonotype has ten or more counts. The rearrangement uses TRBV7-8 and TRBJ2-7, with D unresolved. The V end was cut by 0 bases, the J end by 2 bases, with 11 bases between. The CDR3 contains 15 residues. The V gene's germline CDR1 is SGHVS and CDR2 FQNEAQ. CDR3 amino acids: CASSLAVSGAYEQYF. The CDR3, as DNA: TGTGCCAGCAGCTTAGCGGTCTCGGGCGCCTACGAGCAGTACTTC.

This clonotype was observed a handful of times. CDR3 DNA: TGCAGCCACGACACAGGCAATGGCTACACCTTC. This gives the protein CSHDTGNGYTF. V gene TRBV29-1 combines with J gene TRBJ1-2, with a possible D match to TRBD1 (5 bases). Between the trimmed V and J ends, which lost 8 bases and 6 bases, there was a span of 13 bases. The germline CDR1 and CDR2 sequences are SQVTM and ANQGSEA. CDR3 length: 11 amino acids.

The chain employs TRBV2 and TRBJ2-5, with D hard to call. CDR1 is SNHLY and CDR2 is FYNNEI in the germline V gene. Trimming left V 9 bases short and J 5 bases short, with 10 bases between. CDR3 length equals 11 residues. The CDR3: CARSNTETQYF. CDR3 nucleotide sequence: TGTGCCAGATCGAACACGGAGACCCAGTACTTC. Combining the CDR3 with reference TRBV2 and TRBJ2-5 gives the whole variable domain EPEVTQTPSHQVTQMGQEVILRCVPISNHLYFYWYRQILGQKVEFLVSFYNNEISEKSEIFDDQFSVERPDGSNFTLKIRSTKLEDSAMYFCARSNTETQYFGPGTRLLVL.

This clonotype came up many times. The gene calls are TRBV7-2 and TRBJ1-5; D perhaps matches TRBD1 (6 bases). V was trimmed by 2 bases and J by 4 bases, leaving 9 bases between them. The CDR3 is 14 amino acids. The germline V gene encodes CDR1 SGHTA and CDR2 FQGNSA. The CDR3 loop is CASSLFGQNQPQHF. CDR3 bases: TGTGCCAGCAGCTTATTCGGACAGAATCAGCCCCAGCATTTT.

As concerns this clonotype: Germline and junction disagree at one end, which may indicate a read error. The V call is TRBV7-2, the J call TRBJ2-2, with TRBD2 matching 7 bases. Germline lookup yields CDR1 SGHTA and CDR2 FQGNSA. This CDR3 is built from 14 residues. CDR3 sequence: CGSSWASGTGELFF. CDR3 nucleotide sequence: TGTGGCAGCAGTTGGGCTAGCGGAACCGGGGAGCTGTTTTTT.

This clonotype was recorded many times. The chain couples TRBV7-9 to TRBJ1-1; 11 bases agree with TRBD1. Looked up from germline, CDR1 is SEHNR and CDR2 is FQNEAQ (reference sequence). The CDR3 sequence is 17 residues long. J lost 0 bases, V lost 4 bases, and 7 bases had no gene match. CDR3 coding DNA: TGTGCCAGCAGCTCGCAACGGACAGGGGGCTTGAACACTGAAGCTTTCTTT. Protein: CASSSQRTGGLNTEAFF.

The CDR3, as DNA: TGCAGTGCTAGTTTCCCCGCACGGAGCTCCTACGAGCAGTACTTC. It codes for CSASFPARSSYEQYF. The chain links TRBV20-1 to TRBJ2-7; no clear D gene. Trimming removed 3 bases at V and 0 bases at J, with 15 bases between. This CDR3 comprises 15 residues. Germline assignment: CDR1 DFQATT and CDR2 SNEGSKA (reference sequence).

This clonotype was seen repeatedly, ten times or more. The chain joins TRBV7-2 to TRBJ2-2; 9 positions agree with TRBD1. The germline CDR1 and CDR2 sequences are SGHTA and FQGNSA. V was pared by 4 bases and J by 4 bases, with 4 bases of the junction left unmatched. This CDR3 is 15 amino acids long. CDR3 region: CASSWTGAGTGELFF. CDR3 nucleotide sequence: TGTGCCAGCAGCTGGACAGGGGCGGGCACCGGGGAGCTGTTTTTT.

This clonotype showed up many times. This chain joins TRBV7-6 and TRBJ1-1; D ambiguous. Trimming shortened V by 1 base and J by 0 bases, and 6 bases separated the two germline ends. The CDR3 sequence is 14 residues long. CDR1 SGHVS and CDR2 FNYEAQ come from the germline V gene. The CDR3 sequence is CASSLGHVNTEAFF. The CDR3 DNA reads TGTGCCAGCAGCTTAGGGCACGTGAACACTGAAGCTTTCTTT.

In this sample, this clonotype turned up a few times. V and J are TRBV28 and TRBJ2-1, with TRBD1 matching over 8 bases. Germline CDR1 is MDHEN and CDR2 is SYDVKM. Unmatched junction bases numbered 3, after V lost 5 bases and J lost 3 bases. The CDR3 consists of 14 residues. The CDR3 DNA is TGTGCCAGCAGTCGGACAGGGTACTACAATGAGCAGTTCTTC. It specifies CASSRTGYYNEQFF.

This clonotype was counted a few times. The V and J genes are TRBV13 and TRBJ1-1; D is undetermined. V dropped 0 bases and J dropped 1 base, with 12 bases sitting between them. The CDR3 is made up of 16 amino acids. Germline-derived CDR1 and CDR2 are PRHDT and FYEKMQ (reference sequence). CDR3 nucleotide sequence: TGTGCCAGCAGCTTAGGCCTAGGGCAGCCGAACACTGAAGCTTTCTTT. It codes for CASSLGLGQPNTEAFF.

CDR3 bases: TGTGCCAGCAGCCAAGATCTCGGGATGAATACGCAGTATTTT. Translating it yields CASSQDLGMNTQYF. The V gene is TRBV3-1, the J gene TRBJ2-3; maybe TRBD2 (5 bases). Trimming took 0 bases from V and 7 from J, leaving 11 bases between them. The CDR3 is made up of 14 amino acids. CDR1 and CDR2 from the germline V gene are LGHDT and YNNKEL (reference sequence).

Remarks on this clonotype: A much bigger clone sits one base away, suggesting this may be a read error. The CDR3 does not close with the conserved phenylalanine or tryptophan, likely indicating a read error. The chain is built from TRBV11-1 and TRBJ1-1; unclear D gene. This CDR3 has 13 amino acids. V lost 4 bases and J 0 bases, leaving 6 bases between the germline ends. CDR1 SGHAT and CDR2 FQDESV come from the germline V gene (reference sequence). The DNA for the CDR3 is TGTGCCAGCAGCTCCATTTTGAACACTGAAGCTTTCCTT. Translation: CASSSILNTEAFL.